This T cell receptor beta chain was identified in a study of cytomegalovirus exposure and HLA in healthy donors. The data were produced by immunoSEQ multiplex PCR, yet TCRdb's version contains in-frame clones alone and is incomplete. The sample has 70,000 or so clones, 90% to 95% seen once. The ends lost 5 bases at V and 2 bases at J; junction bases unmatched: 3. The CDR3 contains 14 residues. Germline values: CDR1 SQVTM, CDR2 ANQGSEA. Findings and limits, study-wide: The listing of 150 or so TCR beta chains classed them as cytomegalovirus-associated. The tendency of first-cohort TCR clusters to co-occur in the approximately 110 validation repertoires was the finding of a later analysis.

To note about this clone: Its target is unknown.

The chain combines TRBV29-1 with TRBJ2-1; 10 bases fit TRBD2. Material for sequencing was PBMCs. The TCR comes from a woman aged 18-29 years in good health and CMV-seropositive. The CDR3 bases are TGCAGCGTTAGGACTAGCGGTCCCTACAATGAGCAGTTCTTC. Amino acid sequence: CSVRTSGPYNEQFF.